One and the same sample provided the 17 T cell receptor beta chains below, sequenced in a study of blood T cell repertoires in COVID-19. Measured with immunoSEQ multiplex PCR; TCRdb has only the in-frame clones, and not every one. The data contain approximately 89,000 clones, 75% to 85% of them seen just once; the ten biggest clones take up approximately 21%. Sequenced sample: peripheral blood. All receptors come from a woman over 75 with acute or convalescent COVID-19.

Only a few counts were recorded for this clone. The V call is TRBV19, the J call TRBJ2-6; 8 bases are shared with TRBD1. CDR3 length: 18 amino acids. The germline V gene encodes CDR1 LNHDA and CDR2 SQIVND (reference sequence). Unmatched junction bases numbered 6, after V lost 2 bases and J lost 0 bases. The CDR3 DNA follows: TGTGCCAGTAGTATATCGGGACAGGTTTTCTCTGGGGCCAACGTCCTGACTTTC. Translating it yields CASSISGQVFSGANVLTF.

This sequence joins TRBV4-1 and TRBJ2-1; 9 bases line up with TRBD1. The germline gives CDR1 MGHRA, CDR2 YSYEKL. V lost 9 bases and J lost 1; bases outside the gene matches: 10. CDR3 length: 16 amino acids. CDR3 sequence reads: CASSQVGTGSYNEQFF. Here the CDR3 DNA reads TGCGCCAGTTCCCAAGTCGGGACAGGGTCCTACAATGAGCAGTTCTTC.

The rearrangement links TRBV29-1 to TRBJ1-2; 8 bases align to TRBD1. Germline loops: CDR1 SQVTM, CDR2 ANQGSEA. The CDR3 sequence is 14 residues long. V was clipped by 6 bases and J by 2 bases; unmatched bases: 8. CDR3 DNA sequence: TGCAGCGTGCCCAAAGGACAGGGAAACTATGGCTACACCTTC. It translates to CSVPKGQGNYGYTF.

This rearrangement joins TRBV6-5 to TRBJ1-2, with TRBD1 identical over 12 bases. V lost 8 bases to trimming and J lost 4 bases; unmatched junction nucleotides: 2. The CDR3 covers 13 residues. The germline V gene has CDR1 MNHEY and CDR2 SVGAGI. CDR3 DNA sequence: TGTGCCAGCGTGGGACAGGGGGCCTATGGCTACACCTTC. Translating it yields CASVGQGAYGYTF.

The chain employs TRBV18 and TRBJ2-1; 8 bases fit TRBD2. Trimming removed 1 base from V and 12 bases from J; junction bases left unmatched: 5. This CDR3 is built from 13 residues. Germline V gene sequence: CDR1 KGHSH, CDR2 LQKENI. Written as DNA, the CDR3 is TGTGCCAGCTCACCACGGGAGCGGGGGACGCAGTTCTTC. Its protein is CASSPRERGTQFF.

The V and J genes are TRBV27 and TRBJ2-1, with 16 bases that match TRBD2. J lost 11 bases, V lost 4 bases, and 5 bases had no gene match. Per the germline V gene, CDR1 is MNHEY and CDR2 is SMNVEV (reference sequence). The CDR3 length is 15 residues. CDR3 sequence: CASSSGLAGGEKQFF. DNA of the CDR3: TGTGCCAGCAGTTCGGGACTAGCGGGAGGGGAGAAGCAGTTCTTC.

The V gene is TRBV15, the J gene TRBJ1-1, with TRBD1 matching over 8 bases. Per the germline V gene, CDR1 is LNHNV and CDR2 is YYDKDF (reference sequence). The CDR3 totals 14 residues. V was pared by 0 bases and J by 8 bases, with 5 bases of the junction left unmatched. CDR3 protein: CATSREGWDREAFF. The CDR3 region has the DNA TGTGCCACCAGCAGAGAGGGATGGGACAGGGAAGCTTTCTTT.

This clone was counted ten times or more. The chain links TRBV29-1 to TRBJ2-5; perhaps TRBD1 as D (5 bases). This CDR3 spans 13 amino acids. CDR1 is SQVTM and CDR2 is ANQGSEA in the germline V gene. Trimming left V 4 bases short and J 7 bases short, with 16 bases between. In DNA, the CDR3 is TGCAGCGTTGGGGGCTGGACCGCCGGGACCCAGTACTTC. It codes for CSVGGWTAGTQYF.

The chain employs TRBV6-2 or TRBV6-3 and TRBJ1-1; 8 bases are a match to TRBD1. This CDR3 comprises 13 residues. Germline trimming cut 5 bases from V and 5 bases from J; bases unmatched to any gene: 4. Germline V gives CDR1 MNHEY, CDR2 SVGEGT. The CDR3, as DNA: TGTGCCAGCAGTCCAGGGGGCCTAACTGAAGCTTTCTTT. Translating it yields CASSPGGLTEAFF.

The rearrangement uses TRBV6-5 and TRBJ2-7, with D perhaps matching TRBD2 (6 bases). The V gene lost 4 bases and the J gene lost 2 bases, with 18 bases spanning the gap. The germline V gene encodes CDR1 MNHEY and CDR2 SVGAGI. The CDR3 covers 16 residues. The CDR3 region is CASSSSRLVFTYEQYF. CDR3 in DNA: TGTGCCAGCAGTTCCTCTAGACTAGTCTTTACCTACGAGCAGTACTTC.

The CDR3 region is CASSQGGQSTNYGYTF. The CDR3 DNA is TGTGCCAGCAGCCAAGGGGGACAGTCAACTAACTATGGCTACACCTTC. This chain uses TRBV3-1 (or the pseudogene TRBV3-2) with TRBJ1-2; 7 bases line up with TRBD1. Germline loops: CDR1 LGHDT, CDR2 YNNKEL (reference sequence). The CDR3 consists of 16 residues. V lost 1 base to trimming and J lost 0 bases; unmatched junction nucleotides: 5.

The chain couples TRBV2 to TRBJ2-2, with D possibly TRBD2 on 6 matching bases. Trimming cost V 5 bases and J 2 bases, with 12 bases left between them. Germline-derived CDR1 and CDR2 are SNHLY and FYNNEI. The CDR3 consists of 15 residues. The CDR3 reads CASSIISGNTGELFF. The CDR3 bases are TGTGCCAGCAGTATTATTAGCGGAAACACCGGGGAGCTGTTTTTT.

The CDR3 here is CAWSVGTSTDTQYF. The CDR3 DNA reads as TGTGCCTGGAGTGTTGGGACTAGCACAGATACGCAGTATTTT. V gene TRBV30 combines with J gene TRBJ2-3; TRBD2 is a possible D gene (6 bases). The CDR3 sequence is 14 residues long. The germline gives CDR1 GTSNPN, CDR2 SVGIG (reference sequence). The germline V and J ends were trimmed by 0 bases and 0 bases, with 7 bases remaining between them. The whole variable domain, remainder taken from reference TRBV30 and TRBJ2-3, is SQTIHQWPATLVQPVGSPLSLECTVEGTSNPNLYWYRQAAGRGLQLLFYSVGIGQISSEVPQNLSASRPQDRQFILSSKKLLLSDSGFYLCAWSVGTSTDTQYFGPGTRLTVL.

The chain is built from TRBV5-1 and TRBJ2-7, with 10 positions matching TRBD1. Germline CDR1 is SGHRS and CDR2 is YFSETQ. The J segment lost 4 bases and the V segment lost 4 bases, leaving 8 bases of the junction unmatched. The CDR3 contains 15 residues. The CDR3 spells CASSPRAGQGYEQYF. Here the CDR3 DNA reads TGCGCCAGCAGCCCGAGGGCGGGACAGGGGTACGAGCAGTACTTC.

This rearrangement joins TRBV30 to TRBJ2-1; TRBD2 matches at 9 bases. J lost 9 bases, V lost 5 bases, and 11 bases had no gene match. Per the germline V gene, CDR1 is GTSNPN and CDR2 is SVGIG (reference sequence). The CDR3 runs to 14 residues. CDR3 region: CAWVLAGDVGEQFF. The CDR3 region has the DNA TGTGCCTGGGTTTTAGCGGGAGACGTGGGTGAGCAGTTCTTC.

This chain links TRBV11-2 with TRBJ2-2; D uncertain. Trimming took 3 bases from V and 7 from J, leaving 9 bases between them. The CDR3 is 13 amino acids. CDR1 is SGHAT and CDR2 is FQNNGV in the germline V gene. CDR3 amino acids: CASSFHTGGELFF. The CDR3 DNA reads TGTGCCAGCAGCTTTCACACGGGCGGGGAGCTGTTTTTT.

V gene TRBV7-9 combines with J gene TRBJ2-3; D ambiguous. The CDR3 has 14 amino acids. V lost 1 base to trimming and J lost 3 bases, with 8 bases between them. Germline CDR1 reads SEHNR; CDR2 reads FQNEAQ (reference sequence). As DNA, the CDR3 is TGTGCCAGCAGCTTAGAACAACCGACAGATACGCAGTATTTT. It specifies CASSLEQPTDTQYF.